This TCR beta chain was sequenced during a study of beta chain features in type 1 diabetes. Expressed TCRB transcripts were sequenced because the isolated RNA had all been reverse transcribed beforehand. Here immunoSEQ multiplex PCR was the method, and the copy in TCRdb shows in-frame clones only, minus some. This sample has about 470,000 clones, with approximately 30% found just once. Germline CDR1 SGHVS, CDR2 FQNEAQ. The CDR3 covers 14 residues. Trimming shortened V by 4 bases and J by 3 bases, and 13 bases separated the two germline ends. J is TRBJ2-7 and V is TRBV7-8; weak D call: TRBD1 (6 bases). This TCR derives from a man aged 18 to 35 in good health. Sequencing input: naive CD4+ T cells from blood. CDR3 sequence (DNA): TGTGCCAGCAGCTCCCGACAGGAGGACTACGAGCAGTACTTC. Its translation is CASSSRQEDYEQYF.